This entry lists 21 T cell receptor beta chains sequenced from one sample in a study of OX40 agonist ivuxolimab in advanced cancers. Only in-frame clones appear in the TCRdb table, and some are missing; sequencing was by immunoSEQ multiplex PCR. This table holds about 69,000 clones, just over 90% found once. This specimen was CD4+ or CD8+ T cells sorted from blood, taken in a trial of the OX40 agonist ivuxolimab. These TCRs come from an adult with an advanced solid tumor such as melanoma, head and neck, liver or kidney cancer.

The rearrangement uses TRBV6-5 and TRBJ1-2, with 10 bases lining up with TRBD1. Trimming at V came to 4 bases and at J to 0 bases, leaving 2 bases not matched to a gene. Per the germline V gene, CDR1 is MNHEY and CDR2 is SVGAGI. The CDR3 extends over 15 amino acids. CDR3 sequence reads: CASSFDRGPNYGYTF. CDR3 bases: TGTGCCAGCAGTTTCGACAGGGGGCCTAACTATGGCTACACCTTC.

The sample holds one count of this clone. The genes are TRBV7-9 and TRBJ2-5; D unclear. The J call could be wrong; TRBJ2-7 is a better fit for the DNA end. The germline V gene has CDR1 SEHNR and CDR2 FQNEAQ (reference sequence). The CDR3 extends over 13 amino acids. Here the CDR3 DNA reads TGTGCCAGCAGCTGGAGTACCTCCTACGAGCAGTACTTC. Translation: CASSWSTSYEQYF.

The genes are TRBV10-2 and TRBJ1-4; possibly TRBD1 for D (6 bases). Germline CDR1 reads WSHSY; CDR2 reads SAAADI. V lost 8 bases and J 0 bases, leaving 19 bases between the germline ends. This CDR3 has 17 amino acids. The CDR3 protein is CASQKGVGGATNEKLFF. CDR3 DNA: TGCGCCAGCCAAAAAGGGGTCGGGGGCGCAACTAATGAAAAACTGTTTTTT.

The CDR3 bases are TGTGCCAGTAGTATTTTGGATAGCAATCAGCCCCAGCATTTT. Amino acid sequence: CASSILDSNQPQHF. The V gene is TRBV19, the J gene TRBJ1-5; D gene ambiguous. This CDR3 spans 14 amino acids. Germline V gene sequence: CDR1 LNHDA, CDR2 SQIVND (reference sequence). Trimming shortened V by 3 bases and J by 0 bases, and 6 bases separated the two germline ends.

The genes are TRBV28 and TRBJ1-1; 10 positions match TRBD1. The CDR3 spans 15 residues. With V trimmed by 3 bases and J by 10 bases, 11 bases remained unmatched. Germline V lookup: CDR1 MDHEN, CDR2 SYDVKM. Here the CDR3 DNA reads TGTGCCAGCAGTTTTAGGGGACAGGGGTTAAGCCCAGCTTTCTTT. This encodes CASSFRGQGLSPAFF.

A remark on this clone: Because it lacks the conserved phenylalanine or tryptophan at the end, this CDR3 is likely a read error. V usage is TRBV6-1 and J usage is TRBJ1-1; D is uncertain. The CDR3 loop spans 17 amino acids. Germline V gives CDR1 MNHNS, CDR2 SASEGT. The V end lost 3 bases, the J end lost 7 bases, and 24 bases lay between the germline ends. CDR3 region: CASSDTVRQLPHYEAFS. The CDR3 nucleotides read TGTGCCAGCAGTGACACAGTCCGGCAGCTACCTCACTATGAAGCTTTCTCT.

The chain joins TRBV6-1 to TRBJ2-1; 12 bases align to TRBD2. V trimming: 4 bases; J trimming: 4 bases; junction bases outside the gene matches: 8. The CDR3 has 17 amino acids. The V gene's germline CDR1 is MNHNS and CDR2 SASEGT. The CDR3 DNA reads TGTGCCAGCAGTGGACTAGCGGGAGAACTGGGGTACAATGAGCAGTTCTTC. Translating gives CASSGLAGELGYNEQFF.

V gene TRBV7-3 combines with J gene TRBJ2-1; possibly TRBD1 or TRBD2 for D (5 bases each). Trimming removed 5 bases from V and 14 bases from J, with 19 bases in between. Germline V gene sequence: CDR1 SGHTA, CDR2 FQGTGA. CDR3 length equals 13 residues. The CDR3 coding sequence is TGTGCCAGCAGCCAAAGCACCGGGGCGTCAAAGTTCTTC. It encodes CASSQSTGASKFF.

The V call is TRBV27, the J call TRBJ2-1, with 12 bases aligning to TRBD2. Germline CDR1 reads MNHEY; CDR2 reads SMNVEV (reference sequence). CDR3 length: 16 amino acids. Trimming at V came to 5 bases and at J to 3 bases, leaving 5 bases not matched to a gene. CDR3 region: CASSTPLAGGYNEQFF. CDR3 in DNA: TGTGCCAGCAGTACGCCACTAGCGGGAGGCTACAATGAGCAGTTCTTC.

The chain recombines TRBV19 with TRBJ1-1; tentative D call: TRBD1 (5 bases). Germline V gene data show CDR1 as LNHDA and CDR2 as SQIVND (reference sequence). Between the trimmed V and J ends, which lost 1 base and 0 bases, there was a span of 9 bases. The CDR3 runs 15 residues. CDR3 bases: TGTGCCAGTAGTATAGGGGGGACTTTGAACACTGAAGCTTTCTTT. This gives the protein CASSIGGTLNTEAFF.

The rearrangement uses TRBV5-1 and TRBJ2-7; D call uncertain. Germline assignment: CDR1 SGHRS and CDR2 YFSETQ. Trimming removed 1 base from V and 0 bases from J, with 2 bases in between. The CDR3 is made up of 12 amino acids. The CDR3 DNA sequence: TGCGCCAGCAGCTTGCCCTCCTACGAGCAGTACTTC. Residues: CASSLPSYEQYF.

As concerns this clone: Other DNA sequences in the same sample also yield this CDR3. The chain employs TRBV9 and TRBJ2-5; 11 bases align to TRBD2. The V segment lost 3 bases and the J segment 3 bases; nucleotides outside the gene matches: 1. The CDR3 sequence is 14 residues long. Germline V CDR1 and CDR2: SGDLS, YYNGEE. CDR3 sequence reads: CASSAGLAEETQYF. DNA for the CDR3: TGTGCCAGCAGCGCGGGACTAGCGGAAGAGACCCAGTACTTC.

This sequence joins TRBV5-4 and TRBJ2-7, with TRBD1 matching 8 bases. CDR1 and CDR2 (germline): SGHNT, YYREEE (reference sequence). The CDR3 consists of 15 residues. J was trimmed by 0 bases and V by 4 bases; bases with no gene match: 6. The CDR3 DNA reads as TGTGCCAGCAGCAGTGACAGGGGATTCTCCTACGAGCAGTACTTC. Protein product: CASSSDRGFSYEQYF.

This clone was observed once. The chain joins TRBV5-8 to TRBJ2-5, with 7 positions matching TRBD1. Trimming removed 4 bases from V and 1 base from J; junction bases left unmatched: 4. This CDR3 comprises 14 residues. Germline V gene sequence: CDR1 SGHTS, CDR2 YDEGEE. CDR3 DNA sequence: TGTGCCAGCAGCAGGGGGACAGCCCAAGAGACCCAGTACTTC. Its protein is CASSRGTAQETQYF.

The V gene is TRBV18, the J gene TRBJ1-1, with TRBD1 matching over 10 bases. V lost 3 bases to trimming and J lost 6 bases; unmatched junction nucleotides: 4. There are 14 residues in the CDR3. Germline V gene data show CDR1 as KGHSH and CDR2 as LQKENI. The CDR3 spells CASSPTGGTSEAFF. The DNA of the CDR3 is TGTGCCAGCTCACCGACAGGGGGCACTTCTGAAGCTTTCTTT.

The rearrangement uses TRBV5-6 and TRBJ2-1; D tentatively fits TRBD1 or TRBD2 (6 bases each). This CDR3 is built from 15 residues. Trimming removed 3 bases from V and 4 bases from J, with 14 bases in between. The germline V gene encodes CDR1 SGHDT and CDR2 YYEEEE. CDR3 nucleotide sequence: TGTGCCAGCAGCTATCGGGGGACAAGTTACAATGAGCAGTTCTTC. Amino acid sequence: CASSYRGTSYNEQFF.

The chain links TRBV11-1 to TRBJ2-1; TRBD1 might be the D (5 bases). The CDR3 loop spans 16 amino acids. With 5 bases removed from V and 3 bases from J, the gap between germline ends came to 17 bases. Germline loops: CDR1 SGHAT, CDR2 FQDESV (reference sequence). The CDR3 DNA reads as TGTGCCAGCAGCCCTAATAGGGGTACATACTACAATGAGCAGTTCTTC. Residues: CASSPNRGTYYNEQFF.

This chain links TRBV11-2 with TRBJ2-5, with 11 bases matching TRBD2. The V segment lost 6 bases and the J segment 4 bases; nucleotides outside the gene matches: 4. Germline V CDR1 and CDR2: SGHAT, FQNNGV. There are 14 residues in the CDR3. In DNA, the CDR3 is TGTGCCAGCAGTTCCACTAGCGGGAGAGAGACCCAGTACTTC. It yields the protein CASSSTSGRETQYF.

A word on this clone: This same CDR3 is encoded by further DNA sequences in the sample. The rearrangement joins TRBV15 to TRBJ2-2; D not certain. There are 13 residues in the CDR3. The germline gives CDR1 LNHNV, CDR2 YYDKDF (reference sequence). Trimming stripped 0 bases from V and 5 bases from J, with 4 bases between. Written as DNA, the CDR3 is TGTGCCACCAGCAGAGACCCGACCGGGGAGCTGTTTTTT. The encoded protein is CATSRDPTGELFF.

This chain links TRBV5-1 with TRBJ2-5, with 10 bases aligning to TRBD1. Gene TRBJ2-7 matches the end of the DNA better, so the J call may be wrong. Germline CDR1 is SGHRS and CDR2 is YFSETQ. The CDR3 covers 14 residues. The CDR3 loop reads CASSPDRGLNEQYF. CDR3 bases: TGCGCCAGCAGCCCGGACAGGGGGTTAAACGAGCAGTACTTC.

The chain is built from TRBV29-1 and TRBJ2-3, with D possibly called TRBD1 or TRBD2 (6 bases each). Trimming pared 4 bases from V and 2 bases from J, leaving 13 bases between. The CDR3 runs 14 residues. Germline lookup yields CDR1 SQVTM and CDR2 ANQGSEA. This CDR3 is CSVGRGDPTDTQYF. CDR3 DNA sequence: TGCAGCGTTGGGAGGGGGGACCCCACAGATACGCAGTATTTT.